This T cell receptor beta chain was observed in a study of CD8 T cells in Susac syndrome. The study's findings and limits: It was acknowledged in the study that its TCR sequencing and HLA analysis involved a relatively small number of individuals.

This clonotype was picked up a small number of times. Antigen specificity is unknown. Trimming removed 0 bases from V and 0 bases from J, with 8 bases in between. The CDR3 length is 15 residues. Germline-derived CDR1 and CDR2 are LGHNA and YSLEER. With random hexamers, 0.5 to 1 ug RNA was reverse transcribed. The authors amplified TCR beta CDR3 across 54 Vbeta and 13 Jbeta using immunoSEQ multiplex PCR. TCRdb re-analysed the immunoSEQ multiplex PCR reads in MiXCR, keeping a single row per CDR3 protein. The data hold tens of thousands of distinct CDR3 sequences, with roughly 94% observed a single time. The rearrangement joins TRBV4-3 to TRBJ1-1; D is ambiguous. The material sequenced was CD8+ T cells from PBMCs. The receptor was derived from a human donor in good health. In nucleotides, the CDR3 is TGCGCCAGCAGCCAAGAACGCTTCTTGAACACTGAAGCTTTCTTT. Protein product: CASSQERFLNTEAFF.